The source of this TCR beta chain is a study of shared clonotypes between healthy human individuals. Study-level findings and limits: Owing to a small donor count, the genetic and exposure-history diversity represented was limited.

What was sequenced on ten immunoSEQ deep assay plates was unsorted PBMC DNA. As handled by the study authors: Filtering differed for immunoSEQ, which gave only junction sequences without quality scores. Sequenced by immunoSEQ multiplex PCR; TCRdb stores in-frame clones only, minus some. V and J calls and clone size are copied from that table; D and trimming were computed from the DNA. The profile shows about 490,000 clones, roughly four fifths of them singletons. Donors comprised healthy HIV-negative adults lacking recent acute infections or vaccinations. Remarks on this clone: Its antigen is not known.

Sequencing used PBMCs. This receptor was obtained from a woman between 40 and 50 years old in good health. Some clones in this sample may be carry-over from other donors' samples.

The CDR3 DNA is TGTGCCAGCAGCGCGGTAGCGGGAGTCTCCGGGGAGCTGTTTTTT. Translation: CASSAVAGVSGELFF. The V gene is TRBV11-3, the J gene TRBJ2-2, with 9 bases fitting TRBD2. Germline loops: CDR1 SGHNT, CDR2 YENEEA. With 5 bases clipped from V and 6 bases from J, the junction kept 7 bases outside the gene matches. This CDR3 has 15 amino acids.